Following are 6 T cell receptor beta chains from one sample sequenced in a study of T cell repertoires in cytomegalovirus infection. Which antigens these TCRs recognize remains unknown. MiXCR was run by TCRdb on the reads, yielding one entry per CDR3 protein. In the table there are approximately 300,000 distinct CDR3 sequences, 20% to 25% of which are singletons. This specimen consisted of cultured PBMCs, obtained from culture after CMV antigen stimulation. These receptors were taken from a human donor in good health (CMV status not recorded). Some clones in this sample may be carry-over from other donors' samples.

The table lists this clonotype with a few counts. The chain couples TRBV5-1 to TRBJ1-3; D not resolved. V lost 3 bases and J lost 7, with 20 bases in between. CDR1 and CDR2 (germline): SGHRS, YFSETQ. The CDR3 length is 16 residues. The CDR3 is CASSSQDPSNGNTIYF. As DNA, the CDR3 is TGCGCCAGCAGCTCCCAAGACCCCTCCAACGGGAACACCATATATTTT.

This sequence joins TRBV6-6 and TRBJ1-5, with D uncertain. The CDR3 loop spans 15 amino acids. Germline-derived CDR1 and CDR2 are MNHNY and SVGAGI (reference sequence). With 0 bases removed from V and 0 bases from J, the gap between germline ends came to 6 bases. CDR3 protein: CASSYSRGSNQPQHF. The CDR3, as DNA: TGTGCCAGCAGTTACTCACGGGGTAGCAATCAGCCCCAGCATTTT.

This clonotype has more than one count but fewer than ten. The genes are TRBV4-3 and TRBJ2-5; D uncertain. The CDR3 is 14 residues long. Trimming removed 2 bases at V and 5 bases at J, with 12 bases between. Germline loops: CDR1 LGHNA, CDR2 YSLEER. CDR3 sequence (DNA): TGCGCCAGCAGCCAACACCTTAAAGGGGAGACCCAGTACTTC. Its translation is CASSQHLKGETQYF.

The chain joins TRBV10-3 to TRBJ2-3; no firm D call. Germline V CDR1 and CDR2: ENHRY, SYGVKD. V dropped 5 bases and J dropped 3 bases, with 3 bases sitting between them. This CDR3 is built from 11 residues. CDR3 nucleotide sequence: TGTGCCATCAGTCGGACAGATACGCAGTATTTT. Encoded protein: CAISRTDTQYF.

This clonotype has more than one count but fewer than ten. The CDR3 region is CASGPGQGSSYEQYV. CDR3 DNA: TGTGCTAGTGGCCCGGGACAGGGTAGCTCCTACGAGCAGTACGTC. The J gene is TRBJ2-7, the V gene TRBV12-5; 9 bases agree with TRBD1. The germline gives CDR1 LGHNT, CDR2 FRNRAP. V gave up 6 bases and J gave up 0 bases; unmatched junction bases: 6. This CDR3 has 15 residues.

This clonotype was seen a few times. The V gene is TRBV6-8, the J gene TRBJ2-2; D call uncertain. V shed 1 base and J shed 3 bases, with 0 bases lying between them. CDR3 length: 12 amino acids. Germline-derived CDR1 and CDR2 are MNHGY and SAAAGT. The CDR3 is CASSYYTGELFF. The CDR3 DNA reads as TGTGCCAGCAGTTACTACACCGGGGAGCTGTTTTTT.